This T cell receptor beta chain stems from a study of T cells in Graves' hyperthyroidism and ophthalmopathy. This CDR3 is 15 amino acids long. Germline assignment: CDR1 MGHRA and CDR2 YSYEKL. The V end lost 1 base, the J end lost 5 bases, and 12 bases lay between the germline ends. A few counts support this clonotype. Authors of the study amplified TCR beta CDR3 regions from RNA transcripts. With the HTBI primer set, the TCR CDR3 went through a first round of RT-PCR. TCRdb reanalysed the multiplex PCR reads using MiXCR and keeps one entry per CDR3 protein. Counted here are about 370,000 distinct CDR3 sequences, over 12% occurring once; the ten biggest clones make up approximately 19%.

The specimen sequenced was blood. The source of this sequence is a woman aged 60-75 years with Graves' ophthalmopathy. This chain joins TRBV4-1 and TRBJ2-1, with D unresolved. The CDR3 here is CASSQVAKSHNEQFF. The CDR3 region has the DNA TGCGCCAGCAGCCAAGTTGCTAAGTCCCACAATGAGCAGTTCTTC.